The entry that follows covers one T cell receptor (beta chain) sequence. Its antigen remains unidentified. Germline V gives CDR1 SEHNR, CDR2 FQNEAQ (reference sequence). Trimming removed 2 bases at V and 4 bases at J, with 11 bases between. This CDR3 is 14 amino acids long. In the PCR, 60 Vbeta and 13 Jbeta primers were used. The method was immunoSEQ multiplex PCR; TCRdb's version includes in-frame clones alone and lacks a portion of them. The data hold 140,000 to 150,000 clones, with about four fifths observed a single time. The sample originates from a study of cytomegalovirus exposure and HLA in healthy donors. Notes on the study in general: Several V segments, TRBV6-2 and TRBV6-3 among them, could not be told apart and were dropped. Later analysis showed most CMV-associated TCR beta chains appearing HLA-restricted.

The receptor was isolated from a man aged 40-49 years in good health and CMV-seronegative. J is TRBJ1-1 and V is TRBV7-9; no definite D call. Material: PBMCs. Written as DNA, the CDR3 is TGTGCCAGCAGCTTAAATGGCCCGTTCACTGAAGCTTTCTTT. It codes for CASSLNGPFTEAFF.